A selection of T cell receptor beta chains follows, all from one sample in a study of regulatory dendritic cells for organ transplantation. The antigens for these receptors are not known. Method: immunoSEQ multiplex PCR; TCRdb's copy keeps in-frame clones and lacks some. Of around 19,000 clones in the sample, roughly 80% were seen once. The specimen was memory CD4+ T cells from blood cultured with regulatory dendritic cells. The receptors were gathered from a human donor in good health. Each CDR3 is given with its conserved first and last residue. Fields, in order: D gene, V gene, clone size, J gene, CDR3 protein, CDR3 DNA. D genes are given only for firm matches. Clone size is given for some rows only: seen once, a few or many times, or a class if the clone is expanded.

TRBD1	TRBV6-5	NA	TRBJ2-1	CASSPQGNEQFF	TGTGCCAGCAGTCCACAGGGGAATGAGCAGTTCTTC
TRBD1	TRBV30	NA	TRBJ2-5	CAWGQAGDGTQYF	TGTGCCTGGGGACAGGCTGGAGACGGGACCCAGTACTTC
TRBD2	TRBV7-2	NA	TRBJ2-5	CASSFQAGGSETQYF	TGTGCCAGCAGCTTCCAGGCGGGGGGGTCAGAGACCCAGTACTTC
TRBD1	TRBV11-3	NA	TRBJ2-5	CASSSSQGAQETQYF	TGTGCCAGCAGCTCGAGCCAGGGGGCACAAGAGACCCAGTACTTC
TRBD2	TRBV7-2	NA	TRBJ2-4	CASSSRGLAGWENIQYF	TGTGCCAGCAGCAGCCGGGGACTAGCGGGGTGGGAAAACATTCAGTACTTC
NA	TRBV29-1	NA	TRBJ1-5	CSVGGSSNQPQHF	TGCAGCGTAGGGGGTTCTAGCAATCAGCCCCAGCATTTT
NA	TRBV2	NA	TRBJ2-2	CASTLEGLRNTGELFF	TGTGCCAGCACCCTTGAGGGACTCCGGAACACCGGGGAGCTGTTTTTT
NA	TRBV2	NA	TRBJ2-3	CASSIRVDTQYF	TGTGCCAGCAGCATCAGGGTTGATACGCAGTATTTT
TRBD1	TRBV10-3	NA	TRBJ2-5	CAIGTEGLATQYF	TGTGCCATAGGGACAGAGGGCTTGGCGACCCAGTACTTC
NA	TRBV7-2	few	TRBJ1-6	CASSLGRGAALHF	TGTGCCAGCAGCTTAGGGCGGGGGGCGGCCCTCCACTTT
NA	TRBV7-2	NA	TRBJ1-1	CASSLAPRTEAFF	TGTGCCAGCAGCTTAGCGCCACGAACTGAAGCTTTCTTT
NA	TRBV7-9	few	TRBJ1-4	CASSSTVNNEKLFF	TGTGCCAGCAGCTCGACAGTTAATAATGAAAAACTGTTTTTT
NA	TRBV19	NA	TRBJ2-7	CASSRNQGGLYEQYF	TGTGCCAGTAGTAGGAACCAGGGTGGACTCTACGAGCAGTACTTC
NA	TRBV7-2	NA	TRBJ2-2	CASSLFGELFF	TGTGCCAGCAGCCTATTCGGGGAGCTGTTTTTT
NA	TRBV5-4	few	TRBJ1-1	CASSPAPANTEAFF	TGTGCCAGCAGCCCCGCCCCAGCGAACACTGAAGCTTTCTTT
TRBD1	TRBV11-2	NA	TRBJ1-1	CASSSSDRGGTEAFF	TGTGCCAGCAGCTCCTCAGACAGGGGAGGTACTGAAGCTTTCTTT
TRBD2	TRBV7-9	NA	TRBJ2-1	CAKGLAGRNEQFF	TGTGCCAAGGGACTAGCGGGGCGAAATGAGCAGTTCTTC
NA	TRBV30	large	TRBJ1-1	CARLQGNTEAFF	TGTGCCAGACTACAGGGTAACACTGAAGCTTTCTTT
NA	TRBV5-4	few	TRBJ2-6	CASSLEGPNVLTF	TGTGCCAGCAGCTTGGAGGGTCCCAACGTCCTGACTTTC
TRBD2	TRBV6-1	NA	TRBJ2-5	CASSPLAGDQETQYF	TGTGCCAGCAGTCCCCTAGCGGGGGATCAAGAGACCCAGTACTTC
TRBD1	TRBV7-9	NA	TRBJ1-1	CASTEYTTGPTEAFF	TGTGCCAGCACCGAATATACGACAGGGCCCACTGAAGCTTTCTTT
NA	TRBV7-9	NA	TRBJ2-5	CASSLDRAETQYF	TGTGCCAGCAGCTTAGACAGGGCAGAGACCCAGTACTTC
NA	TRBV7-2	NA	TRBJ2-6	CASTLGRGGANVLTF	TGTGCCAGCACCCTGGGGCGGGGTGGGGCCAACGTCCTGACTTTC
NA	TRBV5-1	NA	TRBJ2-1	CASSQSTGTGPGNEQFF	TGCGCCAGCAGCCAGAGCACCGGGACGGGGCCCGGCAATGAGCAGTTCTTC
TRBD1	TRBV7-9	once	TRBJ1-5	CASSKGTGEKGRNQPQHF	TGTGCCAGCAGCAAGGGGACAGGGGAGAAGGGGCGCAATCAGCCCCAGCATTTT
NA	TRBV7-2	NA	TRBJ1-4	CASSSSWTANEKLFF	TGTGCCAGCAGCTCAAGTTGGACAGCTAATGAAAAACTGTTTTTT
NA	TRBV29-1	NA	TRBJ1-2	CSVDQRREVSF	TGCAGCGTTGATCAGCGGAGGGAGGTTTCCTTC
NA	TRBV29-1	once	TRBJ1-2	CSVTGQGGYTF	TGCAGCGTCACGGGCCAGGGTGGCTACACCTTC